This TCR beta chain was sequenced during a study of blood T cell repertoires in COVID-19. As for the study in general: The cDNA or gDNA used as material had been derived from T cells, B-cell-depleted T cells, or PBMCs.

Trimming took 4 bases from V and 2 from J; bases not matched to a gene: 15. Per germline, CDR1 SGHRS and CDR2 YFSETQ. CDR3 size: 18 residues. As handled by the study authors: Nucleated cell counts were estimated from reference gene primer amplification. Data came from immunoSEQ multiplex PCR; TCRdb stores just in-frame clones and leaves some out. That table gives V, J and clone size, and the DNA gave D and trimming. The sample includes under 100,000 clones, around 85% of them seen just once. Sequences were obtained from peripheral blood. V is TRBV5-1 and J is TRBJ2-3; TRBD1 matches 8 bases. The origin of this receptor is a woman between 65 and 79 years old with active or convalescent COVID-19. DNA for the CDR3: TGCGCCAGCAGCCGGACAGGGTCTAATCTCCCTGTCACAGATACGCAGTATTTT. Translated: CASSRTGSNLPVTDTQYF.